Listed here are 14 T cell receptor beta chains from one sample, sequenced in a study of shared clonotypes between healthy human individuals. The protocol was immunoSEQ multiplex PCR, while the TCRdb copy is restricted to in-frame clones and leaves out a portion. The data show around 500,000 clones, more than 75% seen once. The sequenced material came from PBMCs. These receptors originate from a middle-aged woman in good health. Some clones in this sample may be carry-over from other donors' samples.

This chain joins TRBV18 and TRBJ2-5; D ambiguous. The CDR3 spans 14 residues. Germline V CDR1 and CDR2: KGHSH, LQKENI. Deletions cut 3 bases from V and 2 bases from J, with 10 bases between. The CDR3 DNA reads TGTGCCAGCTCACCCTCCGCGACACAAGAGACCCAGTACTTC. Amino acids: CASSPSATQETQYF.

CDR3 region: CAWSVSFGSGELFF. The CDR3 DNA sequence: TGTGCCTGGAGTGTCAGTTTTGGGTCCGGGGAGCTGTTTTTT. The chain uses TRBV30 and TRBJ2-2; D gene unclear. The ends were cut back, 0 bases at V and 6 bases at J, with 11 bases in the middle. The CDR3 contains 14 residues. Germline V gene sequence: CDR1 GTSNPN, CDR2 SVGIG (reference sequence).

The rearrangement uses TRBV28 and TRBJ1-5; D is unclear. This CDR3 is built from 14 residues. V lost 6 bases, J lost 6 bases, and 15 bases lay in between. Germline V gene data show CDR1 as MDHEN and CDR2 as SYDVKM. CDR3 DNA: TGTGCCAGCAGCAAAGCGCGGGTGGGTCAGCCCCAGCATTTT. Protein: CASSKARVGQPQHF.

This clone was counted many times. Additional DNA sequences in this sample encode the identical CDR3. The V call is TRBV10-3, the J call TRBJ1-5; D is unclear. CDR1 ENHRY and CDR2 SYGVKD come from the germline V gene. V gave up 6 bases and J gave up 2 bases, with 14 bases separating them. The CDR3 is made up of 15 amino acids. CDR3 bases: TGTGCCATCAGAGAGGGCGGCGAGGGCAATCAGCCCCAGCATTTT. It specifies CAIREGGEGNQPQHF.

A word on this clone: Possible read error: a much larger clone is one base away. This chain connects TRBV7-3 to TRBJ2-5, with D perhaps matching TRBD1 or TRBD2 (6 bases each). V lost 5 bases and J 3 bases, leaving 13 bases between the germline ends. Germline-derived CDR1 and CDR2 are SGHTA and FQGTGA. The CDR3 runs 14 residues. The CDR3 DNA reads as TGTGCCAGCAGCGCCAAGGGGGGAGAAGAGACCCAGTACTTC. Protein: CASSAKGGEETQYF.

V usage is TRBV30 and J usage is TRBJ2-3, with 11 bases aligning to TRBD2. This CDR3 region has 16 residues. V gave up 0 bases and J gave up 5 bases; unmatched junction bases: 7. Germline CDR1 and CDR2: GTSNPN and SVGIG (reference sequence). The CDR3 spells CAWSVTSGSGGDTQYF. The CDR3 DNA reads as TGTGCCTGGAGTGTTACTAGCGGGAGCGGAGGAGATACGCAGTATTTT. Full variable domain (outside the CDR3, taken from reference TRBV30 and TRBJ2-3): SQTIHQWPATLVQPVGSPLSLECTVEGTSNPNLYWYRQAAGRGLQLLFYSVGIGQISSEVPQNLSASRPQDRQFILSSKKLLLSDSGFYLCAWSVTSGSGGDTQYFGPGTRLTVL.

In this sample, this clone turned up once. This chain uses TRBV11-3 with TRBJ2-1; TRBD2 matches at 9 bases. This CDR3 is built from 16 residues. Germline lookup yields CDR1 SGHNT and CDR2 YENEEA. J lost 4 bases, V lost 5 bases, and 9 bases had no gene match. The CDR3 protein is CASSPRRTSDYNEQFF. CDR3 nucleotide sequence: TGTGCCAGCAGCCCCCGTCGGACTAGCGATTACAATGAGCAGTTCTTC.

J is TRBJ2-5 and V is TRBV5-1; the D is unclear. CDR3 length: 13 residues. CDR1 is SGHRS and CDR2 is YFSETQ in the germline V gene. Trimming removed 2 bases from V and 5 bases from J, with 10 bases in between. The CDR3 DNA is TGCGCCAGCAGCTTCAGTCCGGAGGAGACCCAGTACTTC. Translated, it gives CASSFSPEETQYF. Full variable domain (remainder filled in from reference TRBV5-1 and TRBJ2-5): KAGVTQTPRYLIKTRGQQVTLSCSPISGHRSVSWYQQTPGQGLQFLFEYFSETQRNKGNFPGRFSGRQFSNSRSEMNVSTLELGDSALYLCASSFSPEETQYFGPGTRLLVL.

V usage is TRBV28 and J usage is TRBJ2-1; 14 bases are shared with TRBD2. V shed 5 bases, J shed 0 bases, and the junction held 12 bases outside the gene matches. This CDR3 spans 20 amino acids. Per the germline V gene, CDR1 is MDHEN and CDR2 is SYDVKM. This CDR3 reads CASSPTLGTSGRGSYNEQFF. Written as DNA, the CDR3 is TGTGCCAGCAGTCCGACCCTGGGGACTAGCGGGAGAGGCTCCTACAATGAGCAGTTCTTC.

The V call is TRBV7-9, the J call TRBJ2-7, with 12 bases aligning to TRBD2. The CDR3 consists of 15 residues. Losses at the gene ends were 1 base for V and 7 bases for J; bases not matched to a gene: 5. Germline V CDR1 and CDR2: SEHNR, FQNEAQ (reference sequence). The CDR3 DNA reads TGTGCCAGCAGCTTAGTTACTAGCGGGAGGCAAGAGCAGTACTTC. It encodes CASSLVTSGRQEQYF.

The V gene is TRBV2, the J gene TRBJ2-5, with D uncertain. The CDR3 consists of 15 residues. Germline CDR1 reads SNHLY; CDR2 reads FYNNEI. The V and J ends lost 7 bases and 3 bases respectively, with 18 bases between them. The CDR3 nucleotides read TGTGCCAGCACCCGGCGTAGTGGAAGGGAAGAGACCCAGTACTTC. It yields the protein CASTRRSGREETQYF.

As concerns this clone: Other DNA sequences in this sample translate to the same CDR3. The chain combines TRBV13 with TRBJ2-5; the D gene is possibly TRBD2 (6 bases). CDR1 is PRHDT, CDR2 FYEKMQ, per germline (reference sequence). This CDR3 has 14 residues. V was shortened by 0 bases and J by 4 bases, with 9 bases between the two germline ends. The CDR3 DNA reads TGTGCCAGCAGCTTAGGGCAGGGAGGAGAGACCCAGTACTTC. Translated, it gives CASSLGQGGETQYF. Together with reference TRBV13 and TRBJ2-5, the CDR3 gives the full variable domain: AAGVIQSPRHLIKEKRETATLKCYPIPRHDTVYWYQQGPGQDPQFLISFYEKMQSDKGSIPDRFSAQQFSDYHSELNMSSLELGDSALYFCASSLGQGGETQYFGPGTRLLVL.

The chain carries TRBV23-1 and TRBJ2-3; either TRBD1 or TRBD2 may supply D (6 bases each). TRBV23-1 is an ORF, and what it does is uncertain. CDR3 length equals 13 residues. Trimming left V 4 bases short and J 4 bases short, with 9 bases between. The CDR3 loop reads CASSRRGADTQYF. The CDR3 bases are TGCGCCAGCAGTCGAAGGGGGGCAGATACGCAGTATTTT.

The rearrangement links TRBV2 to TRBJ2-5; tentatively, D is TRBD2 (6 bases). The CDR3 covers 15 residues. Germline CDR1 SNHLY, CDR2 FYNNEI. Trimming shortened V by 5 bases and J by 7 bases, and 20 bases separated the two germline ends. CDR3 protein: CASSSSRGIVGTQYF. The CDR3 DNA reads as TGTGCCAGCAGTAGCTCTCGGGGGATAGTCGGGACCCAGTACTTC.